The 8 T cell receptor beta chains below come from one sample, sequenced in a study of CD8+ T cells in alopecia areata. The sequencing template was cDNA reverse transcribed from extracted RNA. TCRdb keeps only in-frame clones here, not all; method: immunoSEQ multiplex PCR. Here the sample spans some 170,000 clones, 50% to 75% being singletons. Treatment given: oral pan-JAK inhibitor, 5-10 mg twice daily. The source was CD4+ T cells sorted from blood, collected between weeks 55 and 65, from a patient treated with tofacitinib. The source is a human donor with alopecia areata.

This clone was detected once. The rearrangement uses TRBV27 and TRBJ1-1; D gene ambiguous. V was shortened by 8 bases and J by 0 bases, with 10 bases between the two germline ends. The CDR3 has 13 residues. Germline CDR1 MNHEY, CDR2 SMNVEV (reference sequence). CDR3 sequence: CASGGGMNTEAFF. The DNA for the CDR3 is TGTGCCAGCGGAGGAGGGATGAACACTGAAGCTTTCTTT.

In this sample, this clone turned up a few times. The V and J genes are TRBV30 and TRBJ2-1, with D possibly TRBD1 on 6 matching bases. This CDR3 has 15 residues. V gave up 0 bases and J gave up 8 bases, with 17 bases separating them. Germline V gives CDR1 GTSNPN, CDR2 SVGIG (reference sequence). The CDR3 DNA reads TGTGCCTGGAGTGTAGGTGACAGGCTAAGGGATGAGCAGTTCTTC. Its protein product is CAWSVGDRLRDEQFF.

CDR3 nucleotides: TGTGCCTGGAGTTCAGGGGTGGCCTACGAGCAGTACTTC. Protein product: CAWSSGVAYEQYF. This chain joins TRBV30 and TRBJ2-7; D perhaps matches TRBD1 (6 bases). Trimming shortened V by 2 bases and J by 2 bases, and 10 bases separated the two germline ends. This CDR3 is built from 13 residues. Germline CDR1 reads GTSNPN; CDR2 reads SVGIG (reference sequence).

This clone was counted ten times or more. V and J are TRBV15 and TRBJ2-7, with D possibly being TRBD1 (6 bases). CDR3 length: 16 residues. The germline gives CDR1 LNHNV, CDR2 YYDKDF (reference sequence). Trimming stripped 3 bases from V and 0 bases from J, with 15 bases between. The CDR3 reads CATSSALGDNSYEQYF. DNA for the CDR3: TGTGCCACCAGCAGTGCCCTGGGGGACAACTCCTACGAGCAGTACTTC.

The sample holds a few counts of this clone. The genes are TRBV30 and TRBJ1-5; TRBD1 is a possible D gene (6 bases). CDR1 and CDR2 (germline): GTSNPN, SVGIG (reference sequence). Trimming removed 5 bases at V and 2 bases at J, with 13 bases between. The CDR3 extends over 14 amino acids. CDR3: CAWGTGYGNQPQHF. For the CDR3, the DNA is TGTGCCTGGGGAACAGGGTATGGCAATCAGCCCCAGCATTTT.

The chain joins TRBV29-1 to TRBJ2-1, with a weak D call TRBD2 (6 bases). The CDR3 length is 14 residues. CDR1 and CDR2 (germline): SQVTM, ANQGSEA. Deletions cut 3 bases from V and 0 bases from J, with 9 bases between. Here the CDR3 reads CSVEVADSYNEQFF. CDR3 coding DNA: TGCAGCGTTGAGGTAGCGGACTCCTACAATGAGCAGTTCTTC.

The chain carries TRBV7-3 and TRBJ1-1; perhaps TRBD1 as D (5 bases). Germline loops: CDR1 SGHTA, CDR2 FQGTGA. Trimming pared 5 bases from V and 5 bases from J, leaving 12 bases between. The CDR3 consists of 13 residues. CDR3 DNA: TGTGCCAGCAGCCCGAGTAGGGGAACTGAAGCTTTCTTT. Translated: CASSPSRGTEAFF.

For the CDR3, the DNA is TGTGCCAGCAGCTTAAATCTACGTAGCTCTGGGGCCAACGTCCTGACTTTC. This sequence encodes CASSLNLRSSGANVLTF. The chain recombines TRBV7-2 with TRBJ2-6; D remains unclear. CDR3 length: 17 residues. V was trimmed by 2 bases and J by 0 bases, leaving 11 bases between them. CDR1 and CDR2 (germline): SGHTA, FQGNSA.